The rows below give T cell receptor beta chains drawn from one sample of a study of blood T cell repertoires in COVID-19. Measured with immunoSEQ multiplex PCR; TCRdb has only the in-frame clones, and not every one. The table has 250,000 to 350,000 clones, 90% seen once. Sample: PBMCs or T cells enriched from blood (not recorded which). The receptors were gathered from a man aged 60-69 years who had recovered from COVID-19. The CDR3 runs from the conserved cysteine through the conserved F or W. A D gene is named only where the DNA matches it firmly. A row's size may be missing; if present it is once, few, many or a size class.

size,J,D,V,DNA,CDR3
NA,TRBJ1-2,TRBD1,TRBV4-2,TGTGCCAGCAGCCAAGAACACAGGGGGCTTAACTATGGCTACACCTTC,CASSQEHRGLNYGYTF
NA,TRBJ2-2,NA,TRBV7-9,TGTGCCAGCAGCCTCCAGGGAGGCCTCGCCGGGGAGCTGTTTTTT,CASSLQGGLAGELFF
NA,TRBJ2-2,TRBD2,TRBV7-8,TGTGCCAGCAGCTCCAAACTAGCGGGACTAGCGGGAGGGCAAGCCGGGGAGCTGTTTTTT,CASSSKLAGLAGGQAGELFF
NA,TRBJ1-2,TRBD1,TRBV6-5,TGTGCCAGCAGTCGGGACAGGGACTATGGCTACACCTTC,CASSRDRDYGYTF
NA,TRBJ2-3,TRBD2,TRBV11-2,TGTGCCAGCAGCTTAGCCCCCCTAGCGGGAGCAGGTGCAGATACGCAGTATTTT,CASSLAPLAGAGADTQYF
few,TRBJ2-7,NA,TRBV5-1,TGCGCCAGCAGCTTCAGGGATGGGTTGGGGGAGCAGTACTTC,CASSFRDGLGEQYF
NA,TRBJ1-6,NA,TRBV5-1,TGCGCCAGCAGCGCGACCCGACAGGCACCCCTCCACTTT,CASSATRQAPLHF
NA,TRBJ2-2,NA,TRBV11-2,TGTGCCAGTAAACTACGTCCGAACACCGGGGAGCTGTTTTTT,CASKLRPNTGELFF
NA,TRBJ2-7,TRBD2,TRBV7-9,TGTGCCAGCAGCCTTGCTCTACGGGCGGGAGATTACGAGCAGTACTTC,CASSLALRAGDYEQYF
NA,TRBJ2-1,NA,TRBV25-1,TGTGCCAGCAGTGATTCCGGGACAATGGTCAATGAGCAGTTCTTC,CASSDSGTMVNEQFF
NA,TRBJ2-5,TRBD2,TRBV18,TGTGCCAGCTCACCACTCCTAGCAGCCAGCGGGGGGACCCAGTACTTC,CASSPLLAASGGTQYF
NA,TRBJ1-2,TRBD1,TRBV9,TGTGCCAGCAGTACCGGGACAGTTGACGGCTATGGCTACACCTTC,CASSTGTVDGYGYTF
NA,TRBJ2-3,TRBD1,TRBV9,TGTGCCAGCAGCCTGGGGACAGGGGCCACAGATACGCAGTATTTT,CASSLGTGATDTQYF
NA,TRBJ1-1,NA,TRBV9,TGTGCCAGCAGCACCAAAGGGACATACACTGAAGCTTTCTTT,CASSTKGTYTEAFF
NA,TRBJ2-3,NA,TRBV6-5,TGTGCCAGCAGAAACTCCAGGGATACGCAGTATTTT,CASRNSRDTQYF
once,TRBJ2-1,NA,TRBV21-1,TGTGCCAGCAGCAAAGTTTTAGCGGGCAACAATGAGCAGTTCTTC,CASSKVLAGNNEQFF
NA,TRBJ1-5,NA,TRBV6-2/TRBV6-3,TGTGCCAGCAGTTTGACCGGGAGGGGCAATCAGCCCCAGCATTTT,CASSLTGRGNQPQHF
NA,TRBJ1-2,TRBD1,TRBV4-3,TGCGCCAGCAGCCAAAAGGGTGCGGGACAGGGGGTCTATGGCTACACCTTC,CASSQKGAGQGVYGYTF
NA,TRBJ2-1,NA,TRBV5-4,TGTGCCAGCAGCTGGCCCGAGGTCCCCAGGCAGTTCTTC,CASSWPEVPRQFF
few,TRBJ1-5,TRBD1,TRBV18,TGTGCCAGCTCACCAACAGGGGGCGGTCAGCCCCAGCATTTT,CASSPTGGGQPQHF
NA,TRBJ1-2,NA,TRBV12-3/TRBV12-4,TGTGCCAGCAGTTTAGGAGGTAACTATGGCTACACCTTC,CASSLGGNYGYTF
NA,TRBJ1-2,NA,TRBV18,TGTGCCAGCTCACCACCGTTTCTTACGGGGGGTGTGGGCTACACCTTC,CASSPPFLTGGVGYTF
NA,TRBJ1-5,NA,TRBV6-4,TGTGCCAGCAGTGACCAGGGCCCTTATAGCAATCAGCCCCAGCATTTT,CASSDQGPYSNQPQHF
NA,TRBJ2-1,NA,TRBV19,TGTGCCAGTACACGCCGGGGCAATGAGCAGTTCTTC,CASTRRGNEQFF
NA,TRBJ2-2,NA,TRBV24-1,TGTGCCACCAGTGATTCCCCACGACAGGTCTCTAACACCGGGGAGCTGTTTTTT,CATSDSPRQVSNTGELFF
NA,TRBJ2-1,TRBD1,TRBV7-2,TGTGCCAGTTATCAGGGACAGGGACTATGGAATGAGCAGTTCTTC,CASYQGQGLWNEQFF
NA,TRBJ2-3,NA,TRBV10-3,TGTGCCATCAGTCAACAGGGCCGCACAGATACGCAGTATTTT,CAISQQGRTDTQYF
once,TRBJ2-7,NA,TRBV27,TGTGCCAGCAGTTTCGGCGGTTCCTACGAGCAGTACTTC,CASSFGGSYEQYF